One T cell receptor beta chain is described in this entry. This sample is drawn from a study of blood T cells in healthy people across ages. Sample-barcoded 5' priming and a J-beta primer mix drove a second PCR of about 6 to 12 cycles. MiXCR, applied by TCRdb to the 5' RACE reads, yields one record per CDR3 protein. The sample lists roughly 1,800,000 distinct CDR3 sequences, just under 50% seen once, with around 2.1% in the top ten. Samples each had at least 6 micrograms of total RNA extracted. The CDR3 totals 12 residues. Germline V gives CDR1 MDHEN, CDR2 SYDVKM. V was shortened by 10 bases and J by 6 bases, with 15 bases between the two germline ends.

Sequencing was done on a sample of blood. The sequence came from a woman between 40 and 55 years old in good health. The chain carries TRBV28 and TRBJ1-2, with D perhaps TRBD1 (5 bases). CDR3 coding DNA: TGTGCCACGGTGGGGCGGACTCATGGCTACACCTTC. Translating it yields CATVGRTHGYTF.